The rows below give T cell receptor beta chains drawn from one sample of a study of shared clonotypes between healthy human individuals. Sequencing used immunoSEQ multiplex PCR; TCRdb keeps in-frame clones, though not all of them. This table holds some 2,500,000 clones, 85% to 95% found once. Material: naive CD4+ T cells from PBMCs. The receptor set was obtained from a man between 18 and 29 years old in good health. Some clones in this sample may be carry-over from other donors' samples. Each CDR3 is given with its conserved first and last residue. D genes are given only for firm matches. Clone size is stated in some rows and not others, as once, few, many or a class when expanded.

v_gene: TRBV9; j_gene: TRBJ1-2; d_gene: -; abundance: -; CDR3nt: TGTGCCAGCAGCGTAGCTGGTAGGGACGCCTTCGGCTACACCTTC; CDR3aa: CASSVAGRDAFGYTF
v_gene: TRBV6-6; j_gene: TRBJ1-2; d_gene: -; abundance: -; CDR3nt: TGTGCCAGCAGTTACCCTCAGGGGCGCCCCAACTATGGCTACACCTTC; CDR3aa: CASSYPQGRPNYGYTF
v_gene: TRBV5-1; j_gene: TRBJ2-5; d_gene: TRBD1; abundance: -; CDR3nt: TGCGCCAGCAGCATACAGGGACAGGGGGCAGGGGAGACCCAGTACTTC; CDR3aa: CASSIQGQGAGETQYF
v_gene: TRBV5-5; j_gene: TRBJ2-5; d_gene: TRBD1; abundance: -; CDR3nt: TGTGCCAGCAGGCTAATGCCGGGACAGCCCGAGTGGGAGACCCAGTACTTC; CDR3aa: CASRLMPGQPEWETQYF
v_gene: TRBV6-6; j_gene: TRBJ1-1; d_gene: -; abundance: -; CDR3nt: TGTGCCAGCAGTTACTCAGTCGTTCCCACTGAAGCTTTCTTT; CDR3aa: CASSYSVVPTEAFF
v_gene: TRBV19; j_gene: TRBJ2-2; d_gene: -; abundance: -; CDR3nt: TGTGCCAGCGTCGGAGTCGGGGAGCTGTTTTTT; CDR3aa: CASVGVGELFF
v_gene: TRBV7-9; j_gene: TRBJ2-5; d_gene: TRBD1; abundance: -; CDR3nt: TGTGCCAGCAGCCCCGGGACAGGGGTTCGTGAGACCCAGTACTTC; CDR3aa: CASSPGTGVRETQYF
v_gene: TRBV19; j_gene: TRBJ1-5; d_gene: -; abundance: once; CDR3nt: TGTGCCAGTAGTATAGGTTGGAATCAGCCCCAGCATTTT; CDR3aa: CASSIGWNQPQHF
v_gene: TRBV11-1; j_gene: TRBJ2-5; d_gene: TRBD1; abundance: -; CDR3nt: TGTGCCAGCAGCCGGGGACAGCAAGAGACCCAGTACTTC; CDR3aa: CASSRGQQETQYF
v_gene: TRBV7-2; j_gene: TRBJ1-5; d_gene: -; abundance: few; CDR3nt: TGTGCCAGCAGCTCGGCGGGGGGTCAGCCCCAGCATTTT; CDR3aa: CASSSAGGQPQHF
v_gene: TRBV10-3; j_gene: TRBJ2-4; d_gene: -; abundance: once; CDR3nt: TGTGCCATCAGTGAGTCGACGGGGGAAAACATTCAGTACTTC; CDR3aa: CAISESTGENIQYF
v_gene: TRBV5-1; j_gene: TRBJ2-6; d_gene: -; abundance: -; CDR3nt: TGCGCCAGCAGCTTCGTTCCGGGACATTCTCCTGGGGCCAACGTCCTGACTTTC; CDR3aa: CASSFVPGHSPGANVLTF
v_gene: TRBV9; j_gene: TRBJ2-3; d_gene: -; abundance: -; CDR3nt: TGTGCCAGCAGCGTAGGCGGTCCCGGGACAGATACGCAGTATTTT; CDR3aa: CASSVGGPGTDTQYF
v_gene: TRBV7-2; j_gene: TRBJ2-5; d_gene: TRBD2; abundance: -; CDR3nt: TGTGCCAGCAGCTTATATAGCGGGAGTAAGGTAGGAGAGACCCAGTACTTC; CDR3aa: CASSLYSGSKVGETQYF
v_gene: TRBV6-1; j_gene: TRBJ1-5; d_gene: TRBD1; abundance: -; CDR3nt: TGTGCCAGCAGCGACCAGACAGGGGGCAATCAGCCCCAGCATTTT; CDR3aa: CASSDQTGGNQPQHF
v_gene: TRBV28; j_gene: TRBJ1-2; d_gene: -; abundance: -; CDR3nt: TGTGCCAGCAGTTTACCTGGACGGAACTATGGCTACACCTTC; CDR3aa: CASSLPGRNYGYTF